What follows is one TCR beta chain and its context. Extracted from the samples, RNA was reverse transcribed into cDNA to serve as the sequencing template. Only in-frame clones appear in the TCRdb table, and some are missing; sequencing was by immunoSEQ multiplex PCR. Found here are 180,000 or so clones, approximately 65% of them singletons; the top ten hold about 10%. Germline V lookup: CDR1 SNHLY, CDR2 FYNNEI. CDR3 size: 18 residues. V trimming: 6 bases; J trimming: 4 bases; junction bases outside the gene matches: 18. These data are taken from a study of CD8+ T cells in alopecia areata. The source is a human donor with alopecia areata. The sample was CD8+ T cells sorted from blood, taken at week 0. The chain combines TRBV2 with TRBJ1-1; TRBD1 aligns across 9 bases. The DNA of the CDR3 is TGTGCCAGCAGAGGCGGGGGACAGGGTATTTTAAGGAGCACTGAAGCTTTCTTT. Translation: CASRGGGQGILRSTEAFF.